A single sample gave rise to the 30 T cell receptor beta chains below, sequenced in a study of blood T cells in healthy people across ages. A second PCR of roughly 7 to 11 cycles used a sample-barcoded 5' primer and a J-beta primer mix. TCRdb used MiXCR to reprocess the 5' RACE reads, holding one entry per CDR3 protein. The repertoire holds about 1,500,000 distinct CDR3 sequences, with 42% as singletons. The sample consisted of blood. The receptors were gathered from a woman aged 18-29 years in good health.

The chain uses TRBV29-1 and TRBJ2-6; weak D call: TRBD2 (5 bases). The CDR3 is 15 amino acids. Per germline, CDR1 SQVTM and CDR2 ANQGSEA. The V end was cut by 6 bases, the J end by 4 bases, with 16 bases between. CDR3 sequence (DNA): TGCAGCGTAAGACGGGGAAGTACCGGGGCCAACGTCCTGACTTTC. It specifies CSVRRGSTGANVLTF.

The CDR3 region is CALLAATNEKLFF. CDR3 bases: TGTGCCCTACTTGCTGCAACTAATGAAAAACTGTTTTTT. The rearrangement uses TRBV27 and TRBJ1-4; D not resolved. In germline, CDR1 is MNHEY, CDR2 SMNVEV (reference sequence). Trimming removed 11 bases from V and 0 bases from J, with 10 bases in between. The CDR3 is made up of 13 amino acids.

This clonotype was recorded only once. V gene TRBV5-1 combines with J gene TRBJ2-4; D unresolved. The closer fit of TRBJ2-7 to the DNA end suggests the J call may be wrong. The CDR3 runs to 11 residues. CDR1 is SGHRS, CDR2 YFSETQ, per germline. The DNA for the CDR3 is TGCGCCAGCATGAGGACGGTCGAGCAGTACTTC. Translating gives CASMRTVEQYF.

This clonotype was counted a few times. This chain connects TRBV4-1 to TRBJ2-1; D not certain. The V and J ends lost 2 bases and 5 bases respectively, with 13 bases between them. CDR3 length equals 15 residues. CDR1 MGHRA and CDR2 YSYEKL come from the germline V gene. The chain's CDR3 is CASSQKGYTNNEQFF. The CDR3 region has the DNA TGCGCCAGCAGCCAAAAGGGTTATACAAACAATGAGCAGTTCTTC.

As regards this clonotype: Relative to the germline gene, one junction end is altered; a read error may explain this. CDR3 DNA sequence: TGTGCCAGCGGTGAACGAATCGGGCCCAATTATGGCTACACCTTC. Protein: CASGERIGPNYGYTF. V and J are TRBV2 and TRBJ1-2; the D is unclear. Germline CDR1 reads SNHLY; CDR2 reads FYNNEI. CDR3 length: 15 amino acids. Together with reference TRBV2 and TRBJ1-2, the CDR3 gives the full variable domain: EPEVTQTPSHQVTQMGQEVILRCVPISNHLYFYWYRQILGQKVEFLVSFYNNEISEKSEIFDDQFSVERPDGSNFTLKIRSTKLEDSAMYFCASGERIGPNYGYTFGSGTRLTVV.

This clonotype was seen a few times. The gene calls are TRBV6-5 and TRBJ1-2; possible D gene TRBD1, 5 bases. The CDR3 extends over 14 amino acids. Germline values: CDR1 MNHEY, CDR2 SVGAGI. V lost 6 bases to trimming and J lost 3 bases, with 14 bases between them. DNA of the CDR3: TGTGCCAGCAGAGAGGAGGGACTTTACTATGGCTACACCTTC. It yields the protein CASREEGLYYGYTF.

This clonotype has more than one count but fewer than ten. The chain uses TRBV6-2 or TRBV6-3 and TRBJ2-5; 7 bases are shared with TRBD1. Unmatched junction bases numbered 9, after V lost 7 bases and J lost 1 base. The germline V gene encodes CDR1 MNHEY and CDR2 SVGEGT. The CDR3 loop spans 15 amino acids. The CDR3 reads CASTPWTGAQETQYF. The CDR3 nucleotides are TGTGCCAGCACCCCATGGACAGGCGCCCAAGAGACCCAGTACTTC.

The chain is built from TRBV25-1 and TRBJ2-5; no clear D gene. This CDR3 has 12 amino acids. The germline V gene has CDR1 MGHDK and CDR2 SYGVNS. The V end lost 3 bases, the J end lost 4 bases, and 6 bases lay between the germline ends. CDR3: CASSDLLETQYF. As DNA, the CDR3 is TGTGCCAGCAGTGATCTGTTAGAGACCCAGTACTTC.

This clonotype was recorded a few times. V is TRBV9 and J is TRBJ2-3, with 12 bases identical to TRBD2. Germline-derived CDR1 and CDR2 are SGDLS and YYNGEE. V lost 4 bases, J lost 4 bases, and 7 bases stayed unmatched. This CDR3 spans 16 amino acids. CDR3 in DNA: TGTGCCAGCAGCCCCTCTAGCGGGGGGGCGGCAGATACGCAGTATTTT. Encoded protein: CASSPSSGGAADTQYF.

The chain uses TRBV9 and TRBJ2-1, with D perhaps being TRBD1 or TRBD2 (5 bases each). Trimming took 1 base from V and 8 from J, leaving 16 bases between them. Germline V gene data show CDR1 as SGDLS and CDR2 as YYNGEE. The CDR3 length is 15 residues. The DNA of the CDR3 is TGTGCCAGCAGCGTAAACGGGGCTAGTCATCATGAGCAGTTCTTC. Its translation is CASSVNGASHHEQFF.

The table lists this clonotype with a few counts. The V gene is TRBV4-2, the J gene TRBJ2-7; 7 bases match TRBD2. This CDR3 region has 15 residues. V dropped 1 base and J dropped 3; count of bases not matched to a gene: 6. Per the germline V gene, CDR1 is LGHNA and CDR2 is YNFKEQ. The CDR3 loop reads CASSQGRGSLYEQYF. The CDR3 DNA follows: TGTGCCAGCAGCCAAGGGCGGGGGAGCCTCTACGAGCAGTACTTC.

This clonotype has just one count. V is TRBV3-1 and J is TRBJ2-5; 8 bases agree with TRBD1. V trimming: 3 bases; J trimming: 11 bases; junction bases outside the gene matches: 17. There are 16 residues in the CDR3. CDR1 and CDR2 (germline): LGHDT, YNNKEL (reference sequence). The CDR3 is CASSQPGQGGGNEQYF. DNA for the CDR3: TGTGCCAGCAGCCAGCCCGGACAGGGAGGAGGCAATGAGCAGTACTTC.

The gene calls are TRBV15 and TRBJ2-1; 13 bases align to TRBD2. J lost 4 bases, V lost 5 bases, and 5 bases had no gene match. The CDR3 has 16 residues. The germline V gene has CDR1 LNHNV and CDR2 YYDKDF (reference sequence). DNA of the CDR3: TGTGCCACCAGCGGAAGACTAGCGGGAGGTTACAATGAGCAGTTCTTC. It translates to CATSGRLAGGYNEQFF.

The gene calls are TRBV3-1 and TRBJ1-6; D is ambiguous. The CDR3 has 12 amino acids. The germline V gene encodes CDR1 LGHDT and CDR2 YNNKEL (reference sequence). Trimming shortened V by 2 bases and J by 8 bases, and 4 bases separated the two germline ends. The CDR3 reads CASSQIDSPLHF. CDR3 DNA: TGTGCCAGCAGCCAAATTGATTCACCCCTCCACTTT.

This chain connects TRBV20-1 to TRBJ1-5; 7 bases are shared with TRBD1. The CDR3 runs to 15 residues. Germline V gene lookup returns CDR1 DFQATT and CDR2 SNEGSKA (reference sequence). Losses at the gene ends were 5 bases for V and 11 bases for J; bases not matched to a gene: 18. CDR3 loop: CSAGDSRSKVAAQHF. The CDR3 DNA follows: TGCAGTGCTGGGGACAGCCGATCCAAGGTGGCAGCCCAGCATTTT.

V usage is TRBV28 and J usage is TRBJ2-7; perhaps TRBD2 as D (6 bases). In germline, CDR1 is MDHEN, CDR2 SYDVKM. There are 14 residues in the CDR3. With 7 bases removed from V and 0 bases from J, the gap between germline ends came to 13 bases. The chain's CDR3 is CASIGGGYSYEQYF. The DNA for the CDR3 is TGTGCCAGCATTGGGGGAGGCTACTCCTACGAGCAGTACTTC. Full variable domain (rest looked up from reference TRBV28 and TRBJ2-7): DVKVTQSSRYLVKRTGEKVFLECVQDMDHENMFWYRQDPGLGLRLIYFSYDVKMKEKGDIPEGYSVSREKKERFSLILESASTNQTSMYLCASIGGGYSYEQYFGPGTRLTVT.

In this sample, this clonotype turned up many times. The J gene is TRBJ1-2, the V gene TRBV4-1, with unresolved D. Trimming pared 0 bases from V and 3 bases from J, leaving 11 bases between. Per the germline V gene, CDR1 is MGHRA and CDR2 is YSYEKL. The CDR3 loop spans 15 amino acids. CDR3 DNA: TGCGCCAGCAGCCAAGAAAGCCCATTGGACTATGGCTACACCTTC. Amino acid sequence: CASSQESPLDYGYTF.

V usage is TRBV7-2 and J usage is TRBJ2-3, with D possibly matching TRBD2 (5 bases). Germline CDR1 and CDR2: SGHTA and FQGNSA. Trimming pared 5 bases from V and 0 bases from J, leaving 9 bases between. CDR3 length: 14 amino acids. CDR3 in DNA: TGTGCCAGCAGCATTAGCGCAAGCACAGATACGCAGTATTTT. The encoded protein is CASSISASTDTQYF.

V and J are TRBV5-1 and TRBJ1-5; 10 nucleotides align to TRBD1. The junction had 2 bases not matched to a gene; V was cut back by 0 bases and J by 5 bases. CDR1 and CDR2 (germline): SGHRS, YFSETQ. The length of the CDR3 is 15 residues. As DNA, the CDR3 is TGCGCCAGCAGCTTGGAAGGGACAGGGGATCAGCCCCAGCATTTT. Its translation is CASSLEGTGDQPQHF. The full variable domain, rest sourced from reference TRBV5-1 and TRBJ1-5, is KAGVTQTPRYLIKTRGQQVTLSCSPISGHRSVSWYQQTPGQGLQFLFEYFSETQRNKGNFPGRFSGRQFSNSRSEMNVSTLELGDSALYLCASSLEGTGDQPQHFGDGTRLSIL.

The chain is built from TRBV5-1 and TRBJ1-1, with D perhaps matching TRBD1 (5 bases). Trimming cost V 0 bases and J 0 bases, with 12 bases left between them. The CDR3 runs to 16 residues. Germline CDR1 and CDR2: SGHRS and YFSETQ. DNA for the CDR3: TGCGCCAGCAGCTTGGGAGGGGAAGGGGTGAACACTGAAGCTTTCTTT. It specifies CASSLGGEGVNTEAFF.

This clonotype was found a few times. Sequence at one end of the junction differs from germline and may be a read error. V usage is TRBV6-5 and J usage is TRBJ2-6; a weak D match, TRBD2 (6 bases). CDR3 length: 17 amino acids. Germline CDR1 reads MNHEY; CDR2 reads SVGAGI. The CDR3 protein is CASSYWGLAAGANVLTF. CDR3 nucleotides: TGTGCCAGTAGTTACTGGGGGTTAGCGGCAGGGGCCAACGTCCTGACTTTC.

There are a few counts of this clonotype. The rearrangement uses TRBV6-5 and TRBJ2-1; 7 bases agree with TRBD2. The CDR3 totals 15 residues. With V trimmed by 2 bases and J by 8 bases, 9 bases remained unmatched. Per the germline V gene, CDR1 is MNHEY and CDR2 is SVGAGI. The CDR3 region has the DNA TGTGCCAGCAGTTACGGCCAGCGGGACTGGGATGAGCAGTTCTTC. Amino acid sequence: CASSYGQRDWDEQFF.

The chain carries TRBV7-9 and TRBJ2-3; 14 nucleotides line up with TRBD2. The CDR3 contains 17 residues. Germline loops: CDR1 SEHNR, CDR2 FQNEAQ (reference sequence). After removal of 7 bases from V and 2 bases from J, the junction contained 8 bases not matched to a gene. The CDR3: CASKGTSGSRYTDTQYF. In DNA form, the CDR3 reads TGTGCCAGCAAAGGGACTAGCGGGAGCCGCTACACAGATACGCAGTATTTT.

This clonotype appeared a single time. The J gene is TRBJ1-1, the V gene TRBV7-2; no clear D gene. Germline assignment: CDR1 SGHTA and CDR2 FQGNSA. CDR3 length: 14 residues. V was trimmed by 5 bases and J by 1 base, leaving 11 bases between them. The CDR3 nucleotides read TGTGCCAGCAGCCCGAGGGTTACGAACACTGAAGCTTTCTTT. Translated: CASSPRVTNTEAFF. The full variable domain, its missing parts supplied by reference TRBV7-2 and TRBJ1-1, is GAGVSQSPSNKVTEKGKDVELRCDPISGHTALYWYRQSLGQGLEFLIYFQGNSAPDKSGLPSDRFSAERTGGSVSTLTIQRTQQEDSAVYLCASSPRVTNTEAFFGQGTRLTVV.

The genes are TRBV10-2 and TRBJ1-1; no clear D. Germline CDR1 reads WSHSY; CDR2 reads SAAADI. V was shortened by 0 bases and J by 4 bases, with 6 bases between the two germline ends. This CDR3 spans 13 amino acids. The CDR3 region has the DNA TGCGCCAGCAGTGAGTCCCCCTCCACTGAAGCTTTCTTT. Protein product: CASSESPSTEAFF.

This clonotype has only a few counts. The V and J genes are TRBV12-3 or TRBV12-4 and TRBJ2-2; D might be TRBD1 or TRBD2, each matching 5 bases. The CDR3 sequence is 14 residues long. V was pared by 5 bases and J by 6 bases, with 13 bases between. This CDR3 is CASSPFGGAGELFF. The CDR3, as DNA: TGTGCCAGCAGTCCTTTTGGGGGAGCCGGGGAGCTGTTTTTT.

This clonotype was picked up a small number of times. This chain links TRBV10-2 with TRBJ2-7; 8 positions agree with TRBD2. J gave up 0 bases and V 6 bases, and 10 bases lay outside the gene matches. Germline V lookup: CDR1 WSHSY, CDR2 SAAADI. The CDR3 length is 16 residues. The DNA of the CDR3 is TGCGCCAGCAGAGCCGAACTAGCGGTAAGCTCCTACGAGCAGTACTTC. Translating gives CASRAELAVSSYEQYF.

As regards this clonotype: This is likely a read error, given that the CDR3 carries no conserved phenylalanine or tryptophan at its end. DNA of the CDR3: TGTGCCAGCAGCCCTCGGACCACTCAAACAGATACGCAGTATTAT. Protein product: CASSPRTTQTDTQYY. The V and J genes are TRBV28 and TRBJ2-3, with D unresolved. The germline gives CDR1 MDHEN, CDR2 SYDVKM. V was shortened by 6 bases and J by 3 bases, with 16 bases between the two germline ends. The CDR3 runs to 15 residues.

The CDR3 DNA sequence: TGTGCCAGCAGTGCGGGCCAAACGGGGCAGTACTTC. Protein sequence: CASSAGQTGQYF. The chain has TRBV12-3 or TRBV12-4 and TRBJ2-4, with a tentative D call TRBD2 (5 bases). With 5 bases removed from V and 13 bases from J, the gap between germline ends came to 15 bases. This CDR3 contains 12 residues.

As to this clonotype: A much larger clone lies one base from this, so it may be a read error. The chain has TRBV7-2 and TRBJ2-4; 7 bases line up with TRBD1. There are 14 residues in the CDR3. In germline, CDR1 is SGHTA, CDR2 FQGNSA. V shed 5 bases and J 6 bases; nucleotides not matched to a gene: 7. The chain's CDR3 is CTSSLGQAGNIQYF. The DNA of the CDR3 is TGTACCAGCAGCCTTGGACAGGCTGGAAACATTCAGTACTTC.